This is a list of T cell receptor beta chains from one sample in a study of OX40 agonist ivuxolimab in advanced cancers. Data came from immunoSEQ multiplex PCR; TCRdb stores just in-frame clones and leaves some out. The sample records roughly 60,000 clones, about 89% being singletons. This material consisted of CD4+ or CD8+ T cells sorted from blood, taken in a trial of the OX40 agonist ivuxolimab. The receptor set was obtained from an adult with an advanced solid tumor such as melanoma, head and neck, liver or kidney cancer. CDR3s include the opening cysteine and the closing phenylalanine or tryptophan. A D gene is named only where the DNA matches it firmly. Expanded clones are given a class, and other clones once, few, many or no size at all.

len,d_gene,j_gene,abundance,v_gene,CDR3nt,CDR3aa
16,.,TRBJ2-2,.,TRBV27,.,CASSSSPGLLTGELFF
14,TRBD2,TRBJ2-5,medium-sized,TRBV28,TGTGCCAGCAGACCCGGACTAGCTCAAGAGACCCAGTACTTC,CASRPGLAQETQYF
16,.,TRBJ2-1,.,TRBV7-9,TGTGCCAGCAGCCCCCTCGGGCGGGACGCCTACAATGAGCAGTTCTTC,CASSPLGRDAYNEQFF
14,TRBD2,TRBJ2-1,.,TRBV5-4,TGTGCCAGCAGCTTGGGGACTAGCGGGAATGAGCAGTTCTTC,CASSLGTSGNEQFF
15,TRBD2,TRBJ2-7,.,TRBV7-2,TGTGCCAGCAGCTTAGAGGTACTAGCGGGATACGAGCAGTACTTC,CASSLEVLAGYEQYF
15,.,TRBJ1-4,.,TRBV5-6,TGTGCCAGCAGCTTGAGTATAGGGTTCGAAGAAAAACTGTTTTTT,CASSLSIGFEEKLFF
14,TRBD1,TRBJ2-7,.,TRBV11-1,TGTGCCAGCAGCGCTGGGACAGGAACCTACGAGCAGTACTTC,CASSAGTGTYEQYF
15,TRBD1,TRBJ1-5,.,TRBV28,TGTGCCAGCAGGTACGGGACAGGGTGGGGGCAGCCCCAGCATTTT,CASRYGTGWGQPQHF
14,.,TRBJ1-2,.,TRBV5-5,TGTGCCAGCAGCTTGGAATGGGGGTTGGGTGGCTACACCTTC,CASSLEWGLGGYTF
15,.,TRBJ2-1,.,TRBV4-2,TGTGCCAGCAGCCAAGATTACAGGGCCTACAATGAGCAGTTCTTC,CASSQDYRAYNEQFF
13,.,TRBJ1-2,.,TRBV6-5,TGTGCCAGCAGTCAAACAGAAAACTATGGCTACACCTTC,CASSQTENYGYTF
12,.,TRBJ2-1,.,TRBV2,TGTGCCAGCAGCTCGCCAGGGGATGAGCAGTTCTTC,CASSSPGDEQFF
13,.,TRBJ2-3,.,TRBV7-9,TGTGCCAGCAGGCAAACTAGCACAGATACGCAGTATTTT,CASRQTSTDTQYF
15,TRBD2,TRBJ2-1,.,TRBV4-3,TGCGCCAGCAGCCAAGGACTAGCGGGTGGCTATGAGCAGTTCTTC,CASSQGLAGGYEQFF
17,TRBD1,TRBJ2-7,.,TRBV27,TGTGCCAGCAGTTTATACGGGACAGGCAAAACCTCCTACGAGCAGTACTTC,CASSLYGTGKTSYEQYF
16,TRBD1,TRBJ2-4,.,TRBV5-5,TGTGCCAGCAGCTTGTGGGACAGGGGTTTCAAAAACATTCAGTACTTC,CASSLWDRGFKNIQYF
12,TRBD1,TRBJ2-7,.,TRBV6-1,TGTGCCAGCAGTGGGTTGGACAGGGTGGGGTACTTC,CASSGLDRVGYF
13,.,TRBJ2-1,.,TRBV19,TGTGCCAGTAGTGCCTGGGTCTACAATGAGCAGTTCTTC,CASSAWVYNEQFF